This T cell receptor beta chain was retrieved from a study of cytotoxic CD8 clonotypes in ibrutinib-treated CLL. Overall study: A mean of around 270,000 productive templates and 100,000 or so productive rearrangements was obtained per sample. Study-wide findings and caveats: A difference in sampling times existed between sustained-remission and progressing patients. Once treatment began, public clonotypes, which were uncommon, contracted or stayed stable.

The targeted sequencing depth was 1 in 200,000 to 1 in 1 million T cells. Repertoires were generated with immunoSEQ multiplex PCR, while TCRdb's copy carries only in-frame clones and drops some. The sample yields about 300,000 clones, around 69% seen once. Remarks on this clone: Antigen specificity is unknown.

There are 16 residues in the CDR3. Germline V CDR1 and CDR2: SEHNR, FQNEAQ (reference sequence). V lost 1 base to trimming and J lost 4 bases, with 15 bases between them. The chain links TRBV7-9 to TRBJ2-3; D remains ambiguous. Sequencing was performed on PBMCs, taken at disease progression, from a patient treated with ibrutinib. This TCR derives from a human donor with chronic lymphocytic leukemia. The DNA for the CDR3 is TGTGCCAGCAGCTTAGTGCCCTCTAGAACGTCAGATACGCAGTATTTT. Its protein is CASSLVPSRTSDTQYF. The variable domain in full, with the rest retrieved from reference TRBV7-9 and TRBJ2-3, is DTGVSQNPRHKITKRGQNVTFRCDPISEHNRLYWYRQTLGQGPEFLTYFQNEAQLEKSRLLSDRFSAERPKGSFSTLEIQRTEQGDSAMYLCASSLVPSRTSDTQYFGPGTRLTVL.